A selection of T cell receptor beta chains follows, all from one sample in a study of vaccination and CD4 T cells after COVID-19. These receptors lack a known antigen. TCRdb reprocessed the PCR reads with MiXCR, giving one entry per CDR3 protein. The sample yields 6,000 or so distinct CDR3 sequences, around 50% seen once. Sequenced material: CD4+ T cells from blood, cultured in vitro. The receptors were gathered from a human donor who had recovered from COVID-19. The CDR3 runs from the conserved cysteine through the conserved F or W. The D gene is left open where the match is weak. A row's size may be missing; if present it is once, few, many or a size class.

.	TRBJ2-1	once	TRBV10-3	TGTGCCATCAGGGTCGGGCAGTCGTACAATGAGCAGTTCTTC	CAIRVGQSYNEQFF
.	TRBJ1-5	.	TRBV18	TGTGCCAGCTCACCCCCCGATCAGCCCCAGCATTTT	CASSPPDQPQHF
TRBD2	TRBJ2-5	large	TRBV20-1	TGCAGTGCAGGGACTAGCGGGGGGGCCTATGAGACCCAGTACTTC	CSAGTSGGAYETQYF
TRBD2	TRBJ2-2	.	TRBV20-1	TGCAGTGCTAGAGACGGGACTAGGAGCACCGGGGAGCTGTTTTTT	CSARDGTRSTGELFF
.	TRBJ2-7	.	TRBV20-1	TGCAGTGCTAGAGGCGGGACTCAGAACTTATACGAGCAGTACTTC	CSARGGTQNLYEQYF
TRBD2	TRBJ2-1	few	TRBV7-9	TGTGCCAGCAGCTCACGACTAGCTTTCCATGAGCAGTTCTTC	CASSSRLAFHEQFF
.	TRBJ2-3	.	TRBV20-1	TGCAGTGCTGGGTCACCCGATACGCAGTATTTT	CSAGSPDTQYF
TRBD2	TRBJ2-3	few	TRBV5-4	TGTGCCAGCAGCCCCAAGCTAGGACTAGCAGTAACAGATACGCAGTATTTT	CASSPKLGLAVTDTQYF
.	TRBJ2-3	few	TRBV20-1	TGCAGTGCTGCCACGCCGGGACAAAACACAGATACGCAGTATTTT	CSAATPGQNTDTQYF
.	TRBJ2-1	.	TRBV6-1	TGTGCCAGCAGTGGCCCTTTACTAGTCCCCTGGGAGCAGTTCTTC	CASSGPLLVPWEQFF
TRBD1	TRBJ2-5	.	TRBV4-2	TGTGCCAGCAGCCAAGGACAGGGAGCAGAGACCCAGTACTTC	CASSQGQGAETQYF
.	TRBJ1-2	.	TRBV4-1	TGCGCCAGCAGCCAAGAGGGAATTACGGCAGATTATCCCTATGGCTACACCTTC	CASSQEGITADYPYGYTF
.	TRBJ2-4	medium-sized	TRBV6-2/TRBV6-3	TGTGCCAGCAGTTACCCCCCGGGGTGGAACATTCAGTACTTC	CASSYPPGWNIQYF
TRBD2	TRBJ2-1	.	TRBV10-3	TGTGCCATCAGTACCCTAGCGGGAGGGCGGGCTGAGCAGTTCTTC	CAISTLAGGRAEQFF
.	TRBJ1-2	few	TRBV6-5	TGTGCCAGCAGTTACCTCGGGGGGAGTTGGTATGGCTACACCTTC	CASSYLGGSWYGYTF
TRBD1	TRBJ1-2	.	TRBV10-3	TGTGCCATCAGGGCCGGTGACAGGGAAATCGATGGCTACACCTTC	CAIRAGDREIDGYTF
TRBD1	TRBJ1-1	.	TRBV24-1	TGTGCCACCAGTGATCGGGACAGGGGGCCCCCTCGATCTGAAGCTTTCTTT	CATSDRDRGPPRSEAFF
.	TRBJ1-5	.	TRBV11-1	TGTGCCAGCAGCTTGAAGGATCCGCTCTATAGCAATCAGCCCCAGCATTTT	CASSLKDPLYSNQPQHF
TRBD2	TRBJ2-1	once	TRBV24-1	TGTGCCACCAGTGACCCTAGCGGGAGCTTGAATGAGCAGTTCTTC	CATSDPSGSLNEQFF
TRBD1	TRBJ2-3	.	TRBV30	TGTGCCTGGAGTGTCGGGACAGGGGATGATACGCAGTATTTT	CAWSVGTGDDTQYF
TRBD2	TRBJ2-1	.	TRBV6-4	TGTGCCAGCAGTGAGGGACTACACTCCTACAATGAGCAGTTCTTC	CASSEGLHSYNEQFF
TRBD2	TRBJ2-2	few	TRBV20-1	TGCAGTGCTCCTCCAGCGGGAGTGCCGGGGGAGCTGTTTTTT	CSAPPAGVPGELFF
.	TRBJ2-3	.	TRBV25-1	TGTGCCAGCAGTGAGGCGATGGACAGTTACACAGATACGCAGTATTTT	CASSEAMDSYTDTQYF
TRBD2	TRBJ2-1	.	TRBV7-2	TGTGCCAGCAGCTTAGCGGAGCGGGGGGGTCCGAATGAGCAGTTCTTC	CASSLAERGGPNEQFF
TRBD1	TRBJ1-2	.	TRBV12-3/TRBV12-4	TGTGCCAGCAGTTCCCGGACAGGGTATGGTGGCTACACCTTC	CASSSRTGYGGYTF
TRBD1	TRBJ2-3	large	TRBV2	TGTGCCAGCAGCCAAAATGGACAGGCCGGCTCGGATACGCAGTATTTT	CASSQNGQAGSDTQYF
.	TRBJ1-5	few	TRBV19	TGTGCCAGTAGTCCGTACGGGACACAAAATCAGCCCCAGCATTTT	CASSPYGTQNQPQHF
TRBD2	TRBJ2-3	.	TRBV7-7	TGTGCTAGCAGCTTAGAGAGGCTAGACGCGGGGGGGACGCAGTATTTT	CASSLERLDAGGTQYF
TRBD2	TRBJ2-7	.	TRBV2	TGTGCCAGTACTAGCGGGGGGGAGAGCTCCTACGAGCAGTACTTC	CASTSGGESSYEQYF
.	TRBJ1-2	few	TRBV6-1	TGTGCCAGCAGTGAATACGGGGGCGGGGGCTACACCTTC	CASSEYGGGGYTF
TRBD2	TRBJ2-1	.	TRBV2	TGTGCCAGCAGTGAATTGTCTAGCGGGGGAAATAATGAGCAGTTCTTC	CASSELSSGGNNEQFF
.	TRBJ2-5	once	TRBV20-1	TGCAGTGCCGTCCAACTCCAAGAGACCCAGTACTTC	CSAVQLQETQYF
TRBD1	TRBJ2-4	large	TRBV6-5	TGTGCCAGCAGTTTGACGACAGGGGGCTTAGCCAAAAACATTCAGTACTTC	CASSLTTGGLAKNIQYF
.	TRBJ1-3	few	TRBV20-1	TGCAGTGCTCCCGACCGGACGGAATTTGGAAACACCATATATTTT	CSAPDRTEFGNTIYF
TRBD1	TRBJ2-3	once	TRBV4-2	TGTGCCAGCAGCCAAGCATTCCCGGGACAGGGATTAGATACGCAGTATTTT	CASSQAFPGQGLDTQYF
.	TRBJ1-4	medium-sized	TRBV20-1	TGCAGTGCTCCAGACAGGTATAATGAAAAACTGTTTTTT	CSAPDRYNEKLFF
TRBD2	TRBJ2-2	.	TRBV27	TGTGCCAGCAGCCGACTCGGACTAGCAGCCGGGGAGCTGTTTTTT	CASSRLGLAAGELFF
.	TRBJ1-6	.	TRBV19	TGTGCCAGCAGACGGGGTTCCTATAATTCACCCCTCCACTTT	CASRRGSYNSPLHF
.	TRBJ1-2	.	TRBV6-2/TRBV6-3	TGTGCCAGCAGTTATCGGGCCAGGGCTGACGTTCCAGGAGGGGCCTATGGCTACACCTTC	CASSYRARADVPGGAYGYTF
TRBD2	TRBJ2-3	.	TRBV6-1	TGTGCCAGCAACCACTGGGGCGGGGGGACAGATACGCAGTATTTT	CASNHWGGGTDTQYF
TRBD2	TRBJ2-3	.	TRBV19	TGTGCCAGTAGTTACCCTAGCGGGAGCTCAGATACGCAGTATTTT	CASSYPSGSSDTQYF
.	TRBJ2-1	.	TRBV15	TGTGCCACCAGCAGAGAGACTTACAATGAGCAGTTCTTC	CATSRETYNEQFF
.	TRBJ2-1	.	TRBV5-4	TGTGCCAGCAGCTTGAGGTCCGCCGGGGAGTTCTTC	CASSLRSAGEFF
.	TRBJ1-5	few	TRBV2	TGTGCCAGCAGTGGACATGGGGGGGATCAGCCCCAGCATTTT	CASSGHGGDQPQHF
.	TRBJ2-3	.	TRBV6-5	TGTGCCAGCAGTTCGCTTGGGTTAGGCGGGGAGACCCCAGATACGCAGTATTTT	CASSSLGLGGETPDTQYF
.	TRBJ1-6	.	TRBV20-1	TGCAGTGCTAGAGACCCCGGATCGACAGCCTTGAATTCACCCCTCCACTTT	CSARDPGSTALNSPLHF
.	TRBJ1-4	.	TRBV6-5	TGTGCCAGCAGTTACACGGGACTGCTCCGTAGGAAACTGTTTTTT	CASSYTGLLRRKLFF
TRBD1	TRBJ2-5	.	TRBV20-1	TGCAGTGCCGGGGACAGGGGGCGCGGAGAGACCCAGTACTTC	CSAGDRGRGETQYF
.	TRBJ2-7	once	TRBV7-2	TGTGCCAGCCGCGCGGGGAATATGTACGAGCAGTACTTC	CASRAGNMYEQYF
.	TRBJ2-1	.	TRBV20-1	TGCAGTGCTGGATACGGGACTCGATTCAATGAGCAGTTCTTC	CSAGYGTRFNEQFF
TRBD1	TRBJ2-5	once	TRBV20-1	TGCAGCCTCGTCCCCGACAGGGGGCAGATGGAGACCCAGTACTTC	CSLVPDRGQMETQYF
.	TRBJ1-1	.	TRBV29-1	TGCAGCGTTGGGGGCCCTGGGGGAATGAACACTGAAGCTTTCTTT	CSVGGPGGMNTEAFF
TRBD1	TRBJ1-6	.	TRBV6-4	TGTGCCAGCAGTGACTCGAAAAAGGACAGGGGGAATTTTGGGGGACCCCTCCACTTT	CASSDSKKDRGNFGGPLHF
TRBD1	TRBJ1-2	.	TRBV2	TGTGCCAGCAGCGGGGACAGGGCGGACTATGGCTACACCTTC	CASSGDRADYGYTF
TRBD1	TRBJ2-6	.	TRBV6-5	TGTGCCAGCAGTTACCGTCCCGGGACAGGGTTTAGGGGGGCCAACGTCCTGACTTTC	CASSYRPGTGFRGANVLTF
TRBD1	TRBJ2-7	.	TRBV7-2	TGTGCCAGCAGCTACTCGGGACAGGGGTCCTACGAGCAGTACTTC	CASSYSGQGSYEQYF
.	TRBJ1-2	.	TRBV4-3	TGCGCCAGCAGCCAGGGTAACTATGGCTACACCTTC	CASSQGNYGYTF
TRBD2	TRBJ2-7	.	TRBV27	TGTGCCAGCAGTTTAGGGGGGGAACGGTCCTACGAGCAGTACTTC	CASSLGGERSYEQYF